The clone carrying this T cell receptor beta chain was counted many times. Its antigen is as yet unknown. Each donor was a healthy Caucasian individual from Russia, aged roughly 6 to 95. The CDR3 is 11 amino acids. Germline trimming cut 3 bases from V and 11 bases from J; bases unmatched to any gene: 2. Germline CDR1 reads SGHRS; CDR2 reads YFSETQ. The data are from a study of blood T cells in healthy people across ages. Study-level results: Getting older went along with TCR beta diversity per million T cells dropping roughly linearly.

Using a J-beta primer mix together with a sample-barcoded 5' primer, a second PCR was run for about 7 to 12 cycles. All cDNA molecules were each tagged by a template-switch adaptor with 12 random nucleotides. TCRdb re-called the 5' RACE reads through MiXCR, storing one row per CDR3 protein. The sample consists of about 1,500,000 distinct CDR3 sequences, approximately 28% of them appearing once. The sequence derives from a woman aged 30 to 39 in good health. The chain uses TRBV5-1 and TRBJ2-1, with 7 bases identical to TRBD2. The sequenced sample was blood. The DNA for the CDR3 is TGCGCCAGCAGCTCCGGGACTAAGCAGTTCTTC. Protein sequence: CASSSGTKQFF. Together with reference TRBV5-1 and TRBJ2-1, the CDR3 gives the full variable domain: KAGVTQTPRYLIKTRGQQVTLSCSPISGHRSVSWYQQTPGQGLQFLFEYFSETQRNKGNFPGRFSGRQFSNSRSEMNVSTLELGDSALYLCASSSGTKQFFGPGTRLTVL.